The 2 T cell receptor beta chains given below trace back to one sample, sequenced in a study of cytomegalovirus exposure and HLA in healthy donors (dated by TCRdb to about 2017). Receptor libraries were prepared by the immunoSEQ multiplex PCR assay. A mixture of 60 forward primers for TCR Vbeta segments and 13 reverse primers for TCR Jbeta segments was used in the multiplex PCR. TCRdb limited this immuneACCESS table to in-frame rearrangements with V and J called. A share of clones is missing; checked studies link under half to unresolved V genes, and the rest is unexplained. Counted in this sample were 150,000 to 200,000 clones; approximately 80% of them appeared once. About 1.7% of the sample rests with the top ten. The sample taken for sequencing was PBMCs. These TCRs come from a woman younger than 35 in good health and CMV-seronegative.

The CDR3 bases are TGTGCCAGTAGTACCACAATCGAAGCAACTAATGAAAAACTGTTTTTT. It yields the protein CASSTTIEATNEKLFF. The chain joins TRBV19 to TRBJ1-4; D gene uncertain. CDR1 is LNHDA and CDR2 is SQIVND in the germline V gene (reference sequence). This CDR3 is 16 amino acids long. V was trimmed by 4 bases and J by 0 bases, leaving 12 bases between them.

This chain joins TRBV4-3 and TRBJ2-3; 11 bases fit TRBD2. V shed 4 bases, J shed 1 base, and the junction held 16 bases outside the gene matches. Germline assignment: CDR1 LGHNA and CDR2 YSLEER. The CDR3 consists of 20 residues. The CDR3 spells CASSRTLAGEFIIGTDTQYF. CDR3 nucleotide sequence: TGCGCCAGCAGCCGTACACTAGCGGGAGAGTTTATCATAGGCACAGATACGCAGTATTTT.